Below, 25 T cell receptor beta chains from the same sample are listed, as sequenced in a study of patients and donors after allogeneic stem cell transplantation. Using its own MiXCR run on the RT-PCR reads, TCRdb lists one record per CDR3 protein. Among some 9,800 distinct CDR3 sequences listed, about 6% were seen once. Sequenced input: blood, either unsorted or a sorted T cell fraction (not recorded which). Receptor source: a human donor who was either an allogeneic HSCT recipient or a stem cell or donor lymphocyte infusion donor (not recorded which). It is not recorded whose cells these are; they may come from a transplant donor.

This chain joins TRBV20-1 and TRBJ1-1, with TRBD1 matching over 7 bases. Per the germline V gene, CDR1 is DFQATT and CDR2 is SNEGSKA (reference sequence). The V gene end was trimmed by 3 bases and the J gene end by 2 bases; junction bases not matched to a gene: 3. CDR3 length: 13 residues. The CDR3, as DNA: TGCAGTGCTAGGGGACAGATCAACACTGAAGCTTTCTTT. Its protein product is CSARGQINTEAFF.

The chain joins TRBV20-1 to TRBJ2-5; TRBD2 might be the D (6 bases). CDR1 is DFQATT and CDR2 is SNEGSKA in the germline V gene (reference sequence). CDR3 length: 13 amino acids. The ends were cut back, 0 bases at V and 4 bases at J, with 9 bases in the middle. CDR3 coding DNA: TGCAGTGCTAGAGATCAGCGGGCAGAGACCCAGTACTTC. Translating it yields CSARDQRAETQYF.

This clonotype was observed many times. The chain combines TRBV20-1 with TRBJ2-1, with 8 bases matching TRBD2. The length of the CDR3 is 14 residues. V gave up 5 bases and J gave up 7 bases; unmatched junction bases: 10. Germline CDR1 and CDR2: DFQATT and SNEGSKA (reference sequence). The CDR3 here is CSAHSGTRGNEQFF. The CDR3 DNA sequence: TGCAGTGCTCACTCCGGGACTAGGGGGAATGAGCAGTTCTTC.

The chain carries TRBV4-3 and TRBJ2-1; 9 bases agree with TRBD2. J lost 8 bases, V lost 0 bases, and 14 bases had no gene match. Germline CDR1 and CDR2: LGHNA and YSLEER. This CDR3 has 18 residues. DNA for the CDR3: TGCGCCAGCAGCCAAGAAAGGGAACGCGGGAGGGCCGGGGATGAGCAGTTCTTC. Translation: CASSQERERGRAGDEQFF.

The V gene is TRBV10-3, the J gene TRBJ2-3; D is perhaps TRBD1 (5 bases). The CDR3 runs 13 residues. Germline CDR1 ENHRY, CDR2 SYGVKD. V was clipped by 0 bases and J by 4 bases, with 5 bases between them. CDR3 DNA sequence: TGTGCCATCAGTGAGTCAGGGGCAGATACGCAGTATTTT. Its protein product is CAISESGADTQYF.

A remark on this clonotype: Given a much more abundant clone one base away, this may be a read error. The chain couples TRBV30 to TRBJ1-3; D is ambiguous. There are 12 residues in the CDR3. The V gene's germline CDR1 is GTSNPN and CDR2 SVGIG (reference sequence). The CDR3 bases are TGTGCCTGGAGTAGTTCTGGAAACACCATGTATTTT. Amino acids: CAWSSSGNTMYF.

This clonotype was detected ten times or more. This chain joins TRBV6-1 and TRBJ2-2; D uncertain. Germline lookup yields CDR1 MNHNS and CDR2 SASEGT. The CDR3 contains 11 residues. The V end lost 2 bases, the J end lost 13 bases, and 8 bases lay between the germline ends. The CDR3 sequence is CASSETRWLFF. The CDR3 DNA sequence: TGTGCCAGCAGTGAAACCAGATGGCTGTTTTTT.

This clonotype was seen many times. The V gene is TRBV4-3, the J gene TRBJ2-5; D not resolved. This CDR3 has 13 residues. The V end was cut by 3 bases, the J end by 6 bases, with 11 bases between. Germline V gene data show CDR1 as LGHNA and CDR2 as YSLEER. CDR3 DNA: TGCGCCAGCAGCCAGGGGTCATTGCAGACCCAGTACTTC. Residues: CASSQGSLQTQYF.

This clonotype was picked up many times. The CDR3 sequence is CASRIRVSTDTQYF. The CDR3, as DNA: TGTGCCAGCAGGATCCGGGTTAGCACAGATACGCAGTATTTT. The J gene is TRBJ2-3, the V gene TRBV28; D is uncertain. The V gene lost 6 bases and the J gene lost 0 bases, with 10 bases spanning the gap. The CDR3 totals 14 residues. Germline V gene lookup returns CDR1 MDHEN and CDR2 SYDVKM.

This clonotype has ten or more counts. V gene TRBV6-2 or TRBV6-3 combines with J gene TRBJ1-1, with 7 nucleotides matching TRBD1. CDR3 size: 12 residues. V lost 4 bases and J lost 8; bases outside the gene matches: 4. CDR1 is MNHEY and CDR2 is SVGEGT in the germline V gene. The CDR3 region is CASSLQGREAFF. In DNA, the CDR3 is TGTGCCAGCAGTTTACAGGGGAGAGAAGCTTTCTTT.

The chain recombines TRBV12-3 or TRBV12-4 with TRBJ2-7; TRBD2 matches at 14 bases. Losses at the gene ends were 3 bases for V and 3 bases for J; bases not matched to a gene: 7. The CDR3 extends over 17 amino acids. CDR3 DNA: TGTGCCAGCAGTTTCTCATTGGGACTAGCGGGAGTCTACGAGCAGTACTTC. Protein product: CASSFSLGLAGVYEQYF.

This clonotype was seen at least ten times. This chain links TRBV5-1 with TRBJ2-1; the D gene is possibly TRBD1 (6 bases). The ends were cut back, 1 base at V and 2 bases at J, with 19 bases in the middle. CDR3 size: 18 residues. Germline V CDR1 and CDR2: SGHRS, YFSETQ. The CDR3 spells CASSLLSSPGDPYNEQFF. The CDR3 bases are TGCGCCAGCAGCTTGTTGTCAAGTCCAGGGGATCCCTACAATGAGCAGTTCTTC.

This clonotype was counted many times. The V and J genes are TRBV6-2 or TRBV6-3 and TRBJ2-1, with D perhaps TRBD2 (6 bases). The CDR3 has 15 residues. Trimming stripped 6 bases from V and 5 bases from J, with 17 bases between. Germline CDR1 MNHEY, CDR2 SVGEGT. CDR3 DNA sequence: TGTGCCAGCAGCAGACGGGAGAAATCCCACAATGAGCAGTTCTTC. It specifies CASSRREKSHNEQFF.

This clonotype occurred many times. This chain links TRBV4-2 with TRBJ2-3; TRBD1 is a possible D gene (5 bases). Germline V gene data show CDR1 as LGHNA and CDR2 as YNFKEQ. V lost 1 base, J lost 5 bases, and 13 bases lay in between. This CDR3 is built from 15 residues. Here the CDR3 DNA reads TGTGCCAGCAGCCAAGTAACAGGCGGTGAAGATACGCAGTATTTT. This sequence encodes CASSQVTGGEDTQYF.

This clonotype has a handful of counts. The rearrangement joins TRBV5-6 to TRBJ1-2; D ambiguous. The CDR3 runs to 13 residues. Deletions cut 0 bases from V and 7 bases from J, with 10 bases between. Germline V gene data show CDR1 as SGHDT and CDR2 as YYEEEE. CDR3 coding DNA: TGTGCCAGCAGCTTGGACAGTAAACGTGGCTACACCTTC. Its translation is CASSLDSKRGYTF.

This clonotype appeared many times. The chain links TRBV11-2 to TRBJ2-1; tentatively, D is TRBD1 (6 bases). Per the germline V gene, CDR1 is SGHAT and CDR2 is FQNNGV. Trimming pared 1 base from V and 4 bases from J, leaving 11 bases between. CDR3 length: 15 amino acids. The CDR3 DNA reads TGTGCCAGCAGCTTAGGGGGACAAAATTACAATGAGCAGTTCTTC. Amino acid sequence: CASSLGGQNYNEQFF.

This chain links TRBV12-3 or TRBV12-4 with TRBJ1-1, with 8 bases matching TRBD1. V dropped 2 bases and J dropped 1; count of bases not matched to a gene: 3. This CDR3 has 15 residues. CDR3 amino acids: CASSLSQGGNTEAFF. CDR3 nucleotide sequence: TGTGCCAGCAGTTTATCACAGGGGGGGAACACTGAAGCTTTCTTT.

This clonotype was picked up a small number of times. V is TRBV28 and J is TRBJ1-4, with D maybe TRBD1 (5 bases). The germline CDR1 and CDR2 sequences are MDHEN and SYDVKM. This CDR3 region has 15 residues. V was trimmed by 6 bases and J by 7 bases, leaving 18 bases between them. CDR3 sequence: CASSPSGTAIEKLFF. The CDR3 nucleotides read TGTGCCAGCAGCCCTTCCGGGACGGCTATTGAAAAACTGTTTTTT.

This clonotype was seen at least ten times. The V call is TRBV7-2, the J call TRBJ2-1; D is perhaps TRBD2 (6 bases). This CDR3 contains 15 residues. Germline lookup yields CDR1 SGHTA and CDR2 FQGNSA. The V end lost 1 base, the J end lost 6 bases, and 13 bases lay between the germline ends. The chain's CDR3 is CASSLDGSRGNEQFF. CDR3 sequence (DNA): TGTGCCAGCAGCTTAGACGGGAGTAGGGGCAATGAGCAGTTCTTC.

The sample holds many counts of this clonotype. This chain links TRBV7-9 with TRBJ2-7, with D possibly TRBD2 on 6 matching bases. Germline V lookup: CDR1 SEHNR, CDR2 FQNEAQ (reference sequence). The CDR3 length is 13 residues. The V end lost 0 bases, the J end lost 4 bases, and 7 bases lay between the germline ends. CDR3 nucleotide sequence: TGTGCCAGCAGCTTAGCGGGAGGTTACGAGCAGTACTTC. Its translation: CASSLAGGYEQYF.

In its sample, this clonotype ranks as medium-sized. The rearrangement joins TRBV25-1 to TRBJ1-4; D gene uncertain. Germline lookup yields CDR1 MGHDK and CDR2 SYGVNS. The CDR3 sequence is 12 residues long. Trimming stripped 6 bases from V and 6 bases from J, with 8 bases between. Here the CDR3 DNA reads TGTGCCAGCAGGACGGTGGATGAAAAACTGTTTTTT. Translated: CASRTVDEKLFF.

This clonotype showed up just a few times. The chain links TRBV28 to TRBJ2-1; D possibly corresponds to TRBD1 (6 bases). This CDR3 region has 13 residues. Germline V lookup: CDR1 MDHEN, CDR2 SYDVKM. Between the trimmed V and J ends, which lost 6 bases and 9 bases, there was a span of 15 bases. The CDR3 DNA sequence: TGTGCCAGCAGCACAGGGAACCGTGGTGAGCAGTTCTTC. Translating it yields CASSTGNRGEQFF.

This chain joins TRBV5-1 and TRBJ2-3; D uncertain. Trimming removed 0 bases at V and 4 bases at J, with 12 bases between. Per germline, CDR1 SGHRS and CDR2 YFSETQ. The CDR3 sequence is 15 residues long. The CDR3 loop reads CASSLAPVGADTQYF. CDR3 bases: TGCGCCAGCAGCTTGGCCCCCGTGGGCGCAGATACGCAGTATTTT.

This clonotype was seen many times. The rearrangement uses TRBV29-1 and TRBJ1-1; the match to TRBD1 covers 9 bases. V dropped 5 bases and J dropped 5; count of bases not matched to a gene: 9. CDR1 and CDR2 (germline): SQVTM, ANQGSEA. The CDR3 runs to 14 residues. The CDR3 sequence: CSVHRGPRYTEAFF. The CDR3, as DNA: TGCAGCGTTCACAGGGGGCCTAGGTATACTGAAGCTTTCTTT.

At least ten counts were recorded for this clonotype. V usage is TRBV6-5 and J usage is TRBJ1-1; perhaps TRBD1 as D (5 bases). V lost 0 bases to trimming and J lost 4 bases, with 12 bases between them. The CDR3 runs 15 residues. In germline, CDR1 is MNHEY, CDR2 SVGAGI. The CDR3 loop is CASSYSGRVSTEAFF. The CDR3 region has the DNA TGTGCCAGCAGTTACTCTGGCAGGGTAAGCACTGAAGCTTTCTTT.